This entry describes one T cell receptor beta chain. Germline CDR1 SGHRS, CDR2 YFSETQ. The V gene end was trimmed by 4 bases and the J gene end by 3 bases; junction bases not matched to a gene: 10. The CDR3 consists of 15 residues. These data are taken from a study of blood T cell repertoires in COVID-19. Across the whole study: Sites across the United States, Italy and Spain contributed samples from acute and convalescent COVID-19. Sources were T cells, B-cell-depleted T cells, or PBMCs; the material itself was cDNA or gDNA.

In the source study's methods: Amplification with reference gene primers provided the estimates of nucleated cell counts. Using immunoSEQ multiplex PCR, the repertoire was profiled, and TCRdb retains in-frame clones only, with some absent. V and J calls plus clone size are reproduced from that table; the DNA served to infer D and trimming. The sample gives approximately 64,000 clones, approximately 90% of which show up once; approximately 3.5% is in the top ten. The chain carries TRBV5-1 and TRBJ2-7; 7 nucleotides line up with TRBD2. This sequence was found in a man between 65 and 85 years old with acute or convalescent COVID-19. The sequenced sample consisted of peripheral blood. The CDR3 sequence: CASSHGWEGSYEQYF. The DNA of the CDR3 is TGCGCCAGCAGCCATGGGTGGGAGGGAAGCTACGAGCAGTACTTC.